A single sample is the source of the 17 T cell receptor beta chains below, sequenced in a study of T cells in Graves' hyperthyroidism and ophthalmopathy. Regions amplified from RNA transcripts were the TCR beta CDR3 regions. HTBI primers were used for first-round RT-PCR of the TCR CDR3. TCRdb reprocessed the multiplex PCR reads with MiXCR, giving one entry per CDR3 protein. The repertoire holds about 300,000 distinct CDR3 sequences, with roughly 18% as singletons. The sequencing input was blood. The receptors were sampled from a man aged 50-59 years with Graves' ophthalmopathy.

This clonotype was found a few times. The chain links TRBV19 to TRBJ2-1; 7 nucleotides agree with TRBD2. Per germline, CDR1 LNHDA and CDR2 SQIVND (reference sequence). The CDR3 is 13 amino acids. Germline trimming cut 1 base from V and 9 bases from J; bases unmatched to any gene: 3. DNA of the CDR3: TGTGCCAGTAGTATAGTCGCGGGAGTTGAGCAGTTCTTC. This codes for CASSIVAGVEQFF. Drawing the rest from reference TRBV19 and TRBJ2-1, the complete variable domain is DGGITQSPKYLFRKEGQNVTLSCEQNLNHDAMYWYRQDPGQGLRLIYYSQIVNDFQKGDIAEGYSVSREKKESFPLTVTSAQKNPTAFYLCASSIVAGVEQFFGPGTRLTVL.

This clonotype was seen more than once but under ten times. The chain employs TRBV30 and TRBJ2-5; 14 nucleotides agree with TRBD2. V lost 5 bases, J lost 3 bases, and 8 bases stayed unmatched. CDR3 length: 16 residues. CDR1 GTSNPN and CDR2 SVGIG come from the germline V gene (reference sequence). In DNA form, the CDR3 reads TGTGCCTGGGAGGGACTAGCGGGAGTCGGGAAAGAGACCCAGTACTTC. Protein: CAWEGLAGVGKETQYF.

This clonotype has just one count. This rearrangement joins TRBV7-2 to TRBJ2-2, with D possibly TRBD1 on 6 matching bases. Germline CDR1 reads SGHTA; CDR2 reads FQGNSA. CDR3 length: 16 residues. V was clipped by 5 bases and J by 3 bases, with 16 bases between them. The CDR3 region is CASSRPRDKDTGELFF. The CDR3 coding sequence is TGTGCCAGCAGCCGTCCGAGGGACAAAGACACCGGGGAGCTGTTTTTT. The complete variable domain, with remaining parts taken from reference TRBV7-2 and TRBJ2-2, reads GAGVSQSPSNKVTEKGKDVELRCDPISGHTALYWYRQSLGQGLEFLIYFQGNSAPDKSGLPSDRFSAERTGGSVSTLTIQRTQQEDSAVYLCASSRPRDKDTGELFFGEGSRLTVL.

This chain links TRBV20-1 with TRBJ1-1; D perhaps matches TRBD1 (6 bases). The length of the CDR3 is 14 residues. Germline-derived CDR1 and CDR2 are DFQATT and SNEGSKA (reference sequence). Trimming took off 6 bases at V and 4 bases at J, with 18 bases between the two ends. Here the CDR3 DNA reads TGCAGTGCCCCGAGGGGGGGGGCAGGCACTGAAGCTTTCTTT. It translates to CSAPRGGAGTEAFF.

At least ten counts were recorded for this clonotype. The J gene is TRBJ2-7, the V gene TRBV28; the D call may be TRBD1 or TRBD2 (5 bases each). V was clipped by 4 bases and J by 2 bases, with 15 bases between them. Germline-derived CDR1 and CDR2 are MDHEN and SYDVKM. This CDR3 has 15 amino acids. The CDR3 reads CASSSHRDGAYEQYF. DNA for the CDR3: TGTGCCAGCAGTTCGCACCGGGACGGAGCCTACGAGCAGTACTTC.

The gene calls are TRBV7-2 and TRBJ2-7; D possibly corresponds to TRBD1 (6 bases). The CDR3 spans 13 residues. Germline CDR1 reads SGHTA; CDR2 reads FQGNSA. Trimming removed 5 bases at V and 3 bases at J, with 11 bases between. In DNA, the CDR3 is TGTGCCAGCAGCACCCGGACAGTCTACGAGCAGTACTTC. Translated, it gives CASSTRTVYEQYF.

This clonotype has just a few counts. V usage is TRBV12-3 or TRBV12-4 and J usage is TRBJ1-5; D may be TRBD1 (6 bases). The CDR3 length is 13 residues. Trimming stripped 7 bases from V and 8 bases from J, with 15 bases between. The CDR3: CASNTGYEEPQHF. CDR3 in DNA: TGTGCCAGCAATACAGGGTATGAAGAGCCCCAGCATTTT.

DNA for the CDR3: TGTGCCAGCAGGGGGGGAGGGACAGGGTTTATCGATGAGCAGTTCTTC. Translated: CASRGGGTGFIDEQFF. The chain links TRBV28 to TRBJ2-1, with TRBD1 identical over 9 bases. V dropped 6 bases and J dropped 8; count of bases not matched to a gene: 14. The CDR3 loop spans 16 amino acids. Germline V lookup: CDR1 MDHEN, CDR2 SYDVKM.

Only a few counts were recorded for this clonotype. The junction departs from the called germline gene at one end, perhaps through a read error. V is TRBV7-7 and J is TRBJ2-7; D remains ambiguous. This CDR3 comprises 14 residues. Germline CDR1 and CDR2: SSHAT and FNYEAQ (reference sequence). The CDR3 here is CASSLSTEAFEQYF. The CDR3 DNA sequence: TGTGCTAGCAGCTTATCGACTGAAGCGTTCGAGCAGTACTTC.

This clonotype was seen many times. J is TRBJ2-1 and V is TRBV7-9; TRBD2 matches at 7 bases. After removal of 7 bases from V and 4 bases from J, the junction contained 10 bases not matched to a gene. This CDR3 contains 15 residues. Germline assignment: CDR1 SEHNR and CDR2 FQNEAQ (reference sequence). CDR3 sequence: CASIDRDYNYNEQFF. CDR3 in DNA: TGTGCCAGCATCGACCGGGACTATAATTACAATGAGCAGTTCTTC.

Many counts were recorded for this clonotype. The rearrangement uses TRBV30 and TRBJ2-7, with D perhaps TRBD2 (6 bases). The V end lost 0 bases, the J end lost 5 bases, and 17 bases lay between the germline ends. The CDR3 runs to 15 residues. From germline, CDR1 is GTSNPN and CDR2 SVGIG (reference sequence). In nucleotides, the CDR3 is TGTGCCTGGAGTGTTGGGACTTTCTCCTTCGACGAGCAGTACTTC. Residues: CAWSVGTFSFDEQYF.

In this sample, this clonotype turned up many times. The genes are TRBV19 and TRBJ2-1; D unclear. Trimming pared 3 bases from V and 2 bases from J, leaving 14 bases between. Germline V gives CDR1 LNHDA, CDR2 SQIVND (reference sequence). The CDR3 loop spans 16 amino acids. The CDR3 loop reads CASSIGSVGPYNEQFF. For the CDR3, the DNA is TGTGCCAGTAGTATCGGGTCGGTCGGTCCCTACAATGAGCAGTTCTTC.

This clonotype was found a few times. The chain recombines TRBV20-1 with TRBJ2-5; 7 nucleotides agree with TRBD2. With V trimmed by 0 bases and J by 1 base, 8 bases remained unmatched. Germline CDR1 reads DFQATT; CDR2 reads SNEGSKA (reference sequence). CDR3 size: 16 residues. The CDR3 here is CSARERWREPQETQYF. CDR3 DNA sequence: TGCAGTGCTAGAGAAAGGTGGCGGGAGCCCCAAGAGACCCAGTACTTC.

The chain has TRBV7-8 and TRBJ1-1; D remains ambiguous. This CDR3 comprises 12 residues. Between the trimmed V and J ends, which lost 5 bases and 4 bases, there was a span of 8 bases. From germline, CDR1 is SGHVS and CDR2 FQNEAQ. The CDR3 region is CASSLVATEAFF. As DNA, the CDR3 is TGTGCCAGCAGCCTGGTGGCCACTGAAGCTTTCTTT.

This clonotype has a handful of counts. V is TRBV12-3 or TRBV12-4 and J is TRBJ1-5; no definite D call. This CDR3 is built from 13 residues. The V end lost 3 bases, the J end lost 1 base, and 4 bases lay between the germline ends. In DNA, the CDR3 is TGTGCCAGCAGTTTCGTCAGCAATCAGCCCCAGCATTTT. Amino acid sequence: CASSFVSNQPQHF.

V gene TRBV18 combines with J gene TRBJ1-1, with D possibly being TRBD1 (5 bases). The length of the CDR3 is 15 residues. V lost 1 base, J lost 2 bases, and 11 bases lay in between. Germline CDR1 reads KGHSH; CDR2 reads LQKENI. CDR3: CASSPQGGGNTEAFF. The CDR3 nucleotides read TGTGCCAGCTCACCACAGGGTGGGGGTAACACTGAAGCTTTCTTT.

This clonotype was picked up many times. CDR3 region: CASSWDSRDTQYF. Written as DNA, the CDR3 is TGTGCCAGCAGCTGGGACAGTAGGGATACGCAGTATTTT. The rearrangement joins TRBV7-9 to TRBJ2-3; 7 bases are shared with TRBD1. The V segment lost 4 bases and the J segment 6 bases; nucleotides outside the gene matches: 4. This CDR3 is 13 amino acids long. Per the germline V gene, CDR1 is SEHNR and CDR2 is FQNEAQ (reference sequence).